This T cell receptor (beta chain) was identified in a study of identical twins. Study results and caveats: Invariant MAIT and iNKT cells may have partly biased zero-insertion analyses.

As concerns this clonotype: Its antigen is still unknown.

TCRdb re-called the 5' RACE reads with MiXCR, one entry per CDR3 protein. The sample shows about 730,000 distinct CDR3 sequences, around 21% of them seen only once. Another study also made use of these data, one on T cells expressing NK-cell markers.

This receptor was obtained from a woman in her late teens or twenties in good health. Material for sequencing was PBMCs.

The CDR3 protein is CASSQMELAGYEQYF. In DNA, the CDR3 is TGTGCCAGCAGCCAAATGGAACTAGCAGGTTACGAGCAGTACTTC. This chain uses TRBV14 with TRBJ2-7, with a possible D match to TRBD2 (6 bases). Trimming shortened V by 2 bases and J by 4 bases, and 15 bases separated the two germline ends. The CDR3 sequence is 15 residues long. CDR1 is SGHDN, CDR2 FVKESK, per germline.